This record looks at one T cell receptor (beta chain) sequence and its context. What it recognizes is unknown. Use of 60 Vbeta and 13 Jbeta primers characterized the PCR. Measured with immunoSEQ multiplex PCR; TCRdb has only the in-frame clones, and not every one. The data hold approximately 70,000 clones, with about 77% observed a single time. Germline CDR1 SGHAT, CDR2 FQNNGV. The CDR3 length is 13 residues. The V segment lost 3 bases and the J segment 6 bases; nucleotides outside the gene matches: 2. This record belongs to a study of cytomegalovirus exposure and HLA in healthy donors. Everyone who donated was a healthy bone marrow donor. Notes on the study in general: Cytomegalovirus-associated TCR beta chains were listed, numbering 164. With further analysis later on, most CMV-associated TCR beta chains appeared HLA-restricted. Productive status was seen about 87% or about 30% of the time for most TCR beta V segments in an earlier analysis.

The receptor's source is a man in his forties in good health and CMV-seronegative. The sample was PBMCs. The chain has TRBV11-2 and TRBJ2-3; 8 positions match TRBD1. CDR3 sequence: CASSFRGRDTQYF. The CDR3 DNA is TGTGCCAGCAGCTTCAGGGGGCGGGATACGCAGTATTTT.